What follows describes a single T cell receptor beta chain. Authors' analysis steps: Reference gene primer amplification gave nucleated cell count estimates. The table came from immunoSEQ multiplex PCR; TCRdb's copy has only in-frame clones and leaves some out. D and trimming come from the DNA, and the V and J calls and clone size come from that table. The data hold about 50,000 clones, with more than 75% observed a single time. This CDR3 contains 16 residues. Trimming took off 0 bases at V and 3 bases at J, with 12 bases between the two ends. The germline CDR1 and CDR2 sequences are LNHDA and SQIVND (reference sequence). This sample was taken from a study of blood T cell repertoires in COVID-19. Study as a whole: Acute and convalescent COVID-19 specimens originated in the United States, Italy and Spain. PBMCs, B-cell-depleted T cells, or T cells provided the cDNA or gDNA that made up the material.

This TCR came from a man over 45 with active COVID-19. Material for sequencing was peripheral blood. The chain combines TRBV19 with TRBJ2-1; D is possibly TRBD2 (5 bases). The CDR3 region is CASSIEGLSIYNEQFF. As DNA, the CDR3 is TGTGCCAGTAGTATAGAAGGACTTAGTATCTACAATGAGCAGTTCTTC.